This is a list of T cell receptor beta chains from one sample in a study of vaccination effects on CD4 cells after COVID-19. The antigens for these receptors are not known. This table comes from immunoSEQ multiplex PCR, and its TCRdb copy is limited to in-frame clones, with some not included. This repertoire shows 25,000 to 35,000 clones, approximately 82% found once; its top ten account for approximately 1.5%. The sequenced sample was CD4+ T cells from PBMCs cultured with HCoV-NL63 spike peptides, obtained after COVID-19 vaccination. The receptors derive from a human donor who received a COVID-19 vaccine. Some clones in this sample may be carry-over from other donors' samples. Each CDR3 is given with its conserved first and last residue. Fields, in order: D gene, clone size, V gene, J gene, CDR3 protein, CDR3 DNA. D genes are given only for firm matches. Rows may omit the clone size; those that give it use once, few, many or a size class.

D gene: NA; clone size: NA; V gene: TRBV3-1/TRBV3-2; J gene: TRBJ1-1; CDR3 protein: CASSQGAGEAFF; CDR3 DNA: TGTGCCAGCAGCCAGGGAGCTGGTGAAGCTTTCTTT
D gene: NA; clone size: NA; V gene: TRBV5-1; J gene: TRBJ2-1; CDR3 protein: CASAERIGSYNEQFF; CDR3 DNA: TGCGCCAGCGCCGAGAGGATAGGCTCCTACAATGAGCAGTTCTTC
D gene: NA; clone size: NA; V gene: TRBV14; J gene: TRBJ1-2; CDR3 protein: CASSQSRNYGYTF; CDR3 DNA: TGTGCCAGCAGCCAATCAAGGAACTATGGCTACACCTTC
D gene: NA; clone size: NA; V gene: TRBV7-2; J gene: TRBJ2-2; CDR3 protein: CASSERGRGTGELFF; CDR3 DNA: TGTGCCAGCAGCGAAAGGGGGCGGGGCACCGGGGAGCTGTTTTTT
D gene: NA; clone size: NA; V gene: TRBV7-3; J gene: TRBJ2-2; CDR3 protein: CASSLSPQAAGELFF; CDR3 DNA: TGTGCCAGCAGCTTAAGTCCGCAAGCGGCCGGGGAGCTGTTTTTT
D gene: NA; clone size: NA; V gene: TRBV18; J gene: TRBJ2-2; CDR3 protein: CASSSANSNTGELFF; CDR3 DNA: TGTGCCAGCTCCTCGGCAAACTCGAACACCGGGGAGCTGTTTTTT
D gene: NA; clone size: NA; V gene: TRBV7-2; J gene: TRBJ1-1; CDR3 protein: CASSLAITGEAFF; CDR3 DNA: TGTGCCAGCAGTCTGGCAATTACAGGTGAAGCTTTCTTT
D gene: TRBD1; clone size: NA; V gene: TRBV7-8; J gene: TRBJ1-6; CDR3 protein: CASSSTGAAINSPLHF; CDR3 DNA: TGTGCCAGCAGCTCGACAGGGGCCGCCATTAATTCACCCCTCCACTTT
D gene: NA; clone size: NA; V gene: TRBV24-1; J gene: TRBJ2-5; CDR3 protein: CATSGNSGALETQYF; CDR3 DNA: TGTGCCACCAGTGGTAATTCAGGGGCCCTAGAGACCCAGTACTTC
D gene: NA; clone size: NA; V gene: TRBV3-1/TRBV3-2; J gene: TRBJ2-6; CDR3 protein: CASSQGGWGPSGANVLTF; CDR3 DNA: TGTGCCAGCAGCCAAGGGGGATGGGGGCCTTCTGGGGCCAACGTCCTGACTTTC
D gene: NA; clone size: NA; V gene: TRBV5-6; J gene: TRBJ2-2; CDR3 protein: CASSFERNTGELFF; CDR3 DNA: TGTGCCAGCAGCTTCGAACGAAACACCGGGGAGCTGTTTTTT
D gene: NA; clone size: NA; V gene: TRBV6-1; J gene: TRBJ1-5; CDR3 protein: CASSEGWRQPQHF; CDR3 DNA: TGTGCCAGCAGTGAGGGCTGGCGTCAGCCCCAGCATTTT
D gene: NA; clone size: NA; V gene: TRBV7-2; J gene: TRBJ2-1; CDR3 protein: CASSFSHGDNEQFF; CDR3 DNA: TGTGCCAGCAGCTTTTCACACGGGGACAATGAGCAGTTCTTC
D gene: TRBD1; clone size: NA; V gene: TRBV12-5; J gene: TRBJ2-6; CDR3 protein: CASGRSGDSGANVLTF; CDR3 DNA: TGTGCTAGTGGCCGGTCTGGGGACAGTGGGGCCAACGTCCTGACTTTC
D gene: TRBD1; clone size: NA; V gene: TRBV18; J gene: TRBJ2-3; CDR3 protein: CASSPSQSGQGAMDTQYF; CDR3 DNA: TGTGCCAGCTCACCCTCACAATCCGGACAGGGGGCAATGGATACGCAGTATTTT
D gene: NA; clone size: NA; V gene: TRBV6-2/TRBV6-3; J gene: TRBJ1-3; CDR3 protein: CASSSYRSGNTIYF; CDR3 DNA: TGTGCCAGCAGTTCATACCGCTCTGGAAACACCATATATTTT
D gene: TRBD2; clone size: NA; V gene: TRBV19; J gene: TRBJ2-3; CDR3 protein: CASSTVESGGDTQYF; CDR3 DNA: TGTGCCAGTAGTACGGTCGAATCGGGGGGAGATACGCAGTATTTT
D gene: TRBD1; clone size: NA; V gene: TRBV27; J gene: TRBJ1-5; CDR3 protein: CASSAMGQNNQPQHF; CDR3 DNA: TGTGCCAGCAGCGCCATGGGACAGAACAATCAGCCCCAGCATTTT
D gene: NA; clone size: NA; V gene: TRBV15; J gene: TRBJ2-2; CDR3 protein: CATSRDRGGGPGELFF; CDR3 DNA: TGTGCCACCAGCAGAGATCGTGGAGGGGGTCCCGGGGAGCTGTTTTTT
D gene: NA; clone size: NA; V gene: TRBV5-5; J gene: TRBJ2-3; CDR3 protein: CASSLEVGSDTQYF; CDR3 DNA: TGTGCCAGCAGCTTGGAGGTGGGGTCAGATACGCAGTATTTT
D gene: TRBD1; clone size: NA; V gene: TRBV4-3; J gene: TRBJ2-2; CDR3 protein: CASSPYRGRAGELFF; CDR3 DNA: TGCGCCAGCAGCCCCTACAGGGGGAGAGCCGGGGAGCTGTTTTTT
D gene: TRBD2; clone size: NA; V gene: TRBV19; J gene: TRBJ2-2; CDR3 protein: CASSISGLANTGELFF; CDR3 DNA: TGTGCCAGTAGTATCTCGGGACTAGCGAACACCGGGGAGCTGTTTTTT
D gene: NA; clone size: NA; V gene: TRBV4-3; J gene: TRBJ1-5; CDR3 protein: CASSQEPYQPQHF; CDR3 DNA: TGCGCCAGCAGCCAAGAGCCGTATCAGCCCCAGCATTTT
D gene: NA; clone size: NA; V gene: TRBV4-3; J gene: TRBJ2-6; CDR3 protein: CASSQDIRAGANVLTF; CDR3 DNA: TGCGCCAGCAGCCAAGATATAAGGGCTGGGGCCAACGTCCTGACTTTC
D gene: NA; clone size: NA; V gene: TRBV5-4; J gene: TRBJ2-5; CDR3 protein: CASSLGGAETQYF; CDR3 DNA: TGTGCCAGCAGCTTAGGGGGAGCGGAGACCCAGTACTTC
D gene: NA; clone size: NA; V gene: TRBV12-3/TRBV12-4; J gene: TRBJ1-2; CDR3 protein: CASRRDIGGYTF; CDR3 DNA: TGTGCCAGCAGACGGGACATTGGAGGCTACACCTTC
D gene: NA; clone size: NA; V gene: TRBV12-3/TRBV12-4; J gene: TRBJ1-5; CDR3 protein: CASSYLPSQPQHF; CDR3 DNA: TGTGCCAGCAGTTACCTACCTAGTCAGCCCCAGCATTTT
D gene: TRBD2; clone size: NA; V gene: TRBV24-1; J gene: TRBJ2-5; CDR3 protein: CATSDYSSGAGTQYF; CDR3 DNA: TGTGCCACCAGTGACTACTCTAGCGGGGCAGGGACCCAGTACTTC
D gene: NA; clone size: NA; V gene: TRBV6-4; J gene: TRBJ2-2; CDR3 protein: CASTSGGNTHTGELFF; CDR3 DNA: TGTGCCAGCACCTCCGGAGGGAACACCCACACCGGGGAGCTGTTTTTT
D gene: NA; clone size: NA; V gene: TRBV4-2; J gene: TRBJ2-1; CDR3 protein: CASSQVWTENEQFF; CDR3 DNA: TGTGCCAGCAGCCAAGTTTGGACTGAGAATGAGCAGTTCTTC
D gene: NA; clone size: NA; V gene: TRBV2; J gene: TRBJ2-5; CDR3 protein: CASSTRAGGMETQYF; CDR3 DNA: TGTGCCAGCAGTACGAGGGCAGGGGGGATGGAGACCCAGTACTTC
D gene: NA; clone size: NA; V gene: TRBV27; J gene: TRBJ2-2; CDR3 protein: CASSLQQGELFF; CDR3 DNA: TGTGCCAGCAGTTTACAACAGGGGGAGCTGTTTTTT
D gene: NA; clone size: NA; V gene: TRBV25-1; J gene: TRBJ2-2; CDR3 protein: CASRPKVKGSNDTGELFF; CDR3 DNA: TGTGCCAGCAGACCCAAGGTTAAGGGGAGTAATGACACCGGGGAGCTGTTTTTT
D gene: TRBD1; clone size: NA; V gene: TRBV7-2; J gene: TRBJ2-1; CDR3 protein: CASSRGQGAYEQFF; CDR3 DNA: TGTGCCAGCAGCCGGGGACAGGGGGCTTATGAGCAGTTCTTC
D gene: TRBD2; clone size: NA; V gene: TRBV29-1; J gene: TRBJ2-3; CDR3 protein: CSVRLAGGVNTQYF; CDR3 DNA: TGCAGCGTTCGGCTAGCGGGGGGCGTGAATACGCAGTATTTT
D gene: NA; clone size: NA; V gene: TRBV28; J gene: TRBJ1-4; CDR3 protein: CASSPRLGEKLFF; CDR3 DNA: TGTGCCAGCAGTCCGCGCCTGGGGGAAAAACTGTTTTTT
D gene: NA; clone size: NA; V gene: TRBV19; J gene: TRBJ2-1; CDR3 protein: CASSITPPGRYNEQFF; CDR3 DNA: TGTGCCAGTAGTATAACCCCCCCGGGGCGATACAATGAGCAGTTCTTC
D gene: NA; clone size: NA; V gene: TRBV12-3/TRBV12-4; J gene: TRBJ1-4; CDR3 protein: CASSRDSNEKLFF; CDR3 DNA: TGTGCCAGCAGCCGAGACAGTAATGAAAAACTGTTTTTT
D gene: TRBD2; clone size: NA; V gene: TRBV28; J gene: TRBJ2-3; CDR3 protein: CASSLRTSGTSTDTQYF; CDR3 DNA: TGTGCCAGCAGTTTACGGACTAGCGGGACTAGCACAGATACGCAGTATTTT
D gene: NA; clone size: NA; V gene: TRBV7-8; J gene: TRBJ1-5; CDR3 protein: CASSLMGSLSNQPQHF; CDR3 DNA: TGTGCCAGCAGCTTAATGGGCTCCCTAAGTAATCAGCCCCAGCATTTT
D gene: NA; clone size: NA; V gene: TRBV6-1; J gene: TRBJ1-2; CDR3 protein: CASSEVYRVYGYTF; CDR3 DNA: TGTGCCAGCAGTGAAGTTTACAGGGTCTATGGCTACACCTTC
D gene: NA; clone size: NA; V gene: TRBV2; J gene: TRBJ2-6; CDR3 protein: CASTLRLSGANVLTF; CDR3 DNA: TGTGCCAGCACACTGCGTCTGTCTGGGGCCAACGTCCTGACTTTC
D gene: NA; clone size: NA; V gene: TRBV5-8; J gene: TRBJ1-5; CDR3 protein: CASSLELRQPQHF; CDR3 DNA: TGTGCCAGCAGCTTGGAGTTACGGCAGCCCCAGCATTTT
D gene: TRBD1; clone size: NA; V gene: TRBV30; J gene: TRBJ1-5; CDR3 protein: CAWSGVQGINQPQHF; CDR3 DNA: TGTGCCTGGAGTGGAGTACAGGGGATCAATCAGCCCCAGCATTTT
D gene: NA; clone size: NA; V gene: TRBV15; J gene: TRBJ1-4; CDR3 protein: CATSRALGAGEKLFF; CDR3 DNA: TGTGCCACCAGCAGAGCGTTGGGCGCTGGGGAAAAACTGTTTTTT
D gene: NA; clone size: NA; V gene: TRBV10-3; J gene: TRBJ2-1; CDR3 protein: CAISAASATYNEQFF; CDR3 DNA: TGTGCCATCAGTGCCGCTAGCGCAACCTACAATGAGCAGTTCTTC
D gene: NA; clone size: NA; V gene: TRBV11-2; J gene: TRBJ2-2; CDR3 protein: CASSLNTGELFF; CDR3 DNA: TGTGCCAGCAGCTTAAACACCGGGGAGCTGTTTTTT
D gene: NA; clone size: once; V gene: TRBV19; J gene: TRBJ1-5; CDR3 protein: CASSLQENNQPQHF; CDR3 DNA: TGTGCCAGTAGTCTACAGGAGAACAATCAGCCCCAGCATTTT
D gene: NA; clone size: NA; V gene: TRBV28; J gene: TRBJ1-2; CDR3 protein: CASSESTGINYGYTF; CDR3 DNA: TGTGCCAGCAGCGAATCTACAGGGATTAACTATGGCTACACCTTC
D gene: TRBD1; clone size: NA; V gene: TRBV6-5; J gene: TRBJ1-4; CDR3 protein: CASSYGDRVKEKLFF; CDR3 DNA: TGTGCCAGCAGTTACGGGGACAGGGTAAAGGAAAAACTGTTTTTT
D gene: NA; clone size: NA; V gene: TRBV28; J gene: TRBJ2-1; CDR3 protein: CASSPGKGWDEQFF; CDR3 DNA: TGTGCCAGCAGCCCGGGAAAAGGGTGGGATGAGCAGTTCTTC
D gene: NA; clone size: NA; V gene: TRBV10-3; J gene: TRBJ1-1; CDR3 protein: CAISGMNTEAFF; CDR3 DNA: TGTGCCATCAGTGGGATGAACACTGAAGCTTTCTTT
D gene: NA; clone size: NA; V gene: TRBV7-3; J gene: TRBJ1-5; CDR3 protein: CATARPQHF; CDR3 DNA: TGTGCCACCGCTCGGCCCCAGCATTTT
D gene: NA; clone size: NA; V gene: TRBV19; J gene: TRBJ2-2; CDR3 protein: CASSIQINTGELFF; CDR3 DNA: TGTGCCAGTAGTATCCAGATTAACACCGGGGAGCTGTTTTTT
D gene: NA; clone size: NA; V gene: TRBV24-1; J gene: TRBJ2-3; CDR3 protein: CATSDRGRGRGNTDTQYF; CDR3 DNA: TGTGCCACCAGTGACCGAGGACGGGGAAGGGGGAACACAGATACGCAGTATTTT